These T cell receptor beta chains were read from a single sample in a study of spatial heterogeneity in lung cancer. TCRdb analysed the 5' RACE reads with MiXCR anew, one entry per CDR3 protein. The sample lists more than 20,000 distinct CDR3 sequences, about 15% occurring once. The sample in question was lung tumor tissue, obtained at surgery. All receptors come from a female donor with early-stage non-small cell lung cancer. Each CDR3 is given with its conserved first and last residue. The D gene is left open where the match is weak. Some rows mark clone size as missing; the rest say once, few, many or name a class of expanded clone.

TRBV5-1	.	TRBJ2-5	many	TGCGCCAGCAGCCAGAACGGGATCCAAGAGACCCAGTACTTC	CASSQNGIQETQYF
TRBV20-1	TRBD2	TRBJ2-1	many	TGCAGTGCTAGAAGTTCGCGGGAGGGGGAAATCAATGAGCAGTTCTTC	CSARSSREGEINEQFF
TRBV20-1	.	TRBJ1-5	many	TGCAGTGCTAGTGAGGGGGTGGAACAGCCCCAGCATTTT	CSASEGVEQPQHF
TRBV7-2	.	TRBJ2-3	many	TGTGCCAGCAGCGGCGGCTACACAGATACGCAGTATTTT	CASSGGYTDTQYF
TRBV6-6	TRBD1	TRBJ2-3	few	TGTGCCAGCAGTTATCCTCGGGACAGGGGTTCAGATACGCAGTATTTT	CASSYPRDRGSDTQYF
TRBV7-8	.	TRBJ1-4	medium-sized	TGTGCCAGCAGCTTAGTTGGGGGAACTAATGAAAAACTGTTTTTT	CASSLVGGTNEKLFF
TRBV7-9	.	TRBJ2-7	few	TGTGCCAGCAGCTTAATTACAGGGACCTTCTCCTACGAGCAGTACTTC	CASSLITGTFSYEQYF
TRBV21-1	.	TRBJ2-3	few	TGTGCCAGCAACACAGATACGCAGTATTTT	CASNTDTQYF
TRBV30	.	TRBJ2-7	many	TGTGCCTGGAGTGGTTACGATTTCCCCTACGAGCAGTACTTC	CAWSGYDFPYEQYF
TRBV29-1	.	TRBJ2-1	many	TGCAGCGTTGTCTGGGCGAGCTCCTACAATGAGCAGTTCTTC	CSVVWASSYNEQFF
TRBV5-6	.	TRBJ2-3	many	TGTGCCAGCAGCGGGGGGCCCGGGGGTACGCAGTATTTT	CASSGGPGGTQYF
TRBV29-1	.	TRBJ2-1	many	TGCAGCGTTGAATCTTGGGGGCGAGGCCGCCCTGGCAATGAGCAGTTCTTC	CSVESWGRGRPGNEQFF
TRBV25-1	TRBD2	TRBJ2-5	.	TGTGCCAGCACTAGGGGAGGGGTGGAAGAGACCCAGTACTTC	CASTRGGVEETQYF
TRBV20-1	TRBD2	TRBJ2-7	few	TGCAGTGCTAGGGGACTAGCGGGAGATCGCGAGCAGTACTTC	CSARGLAGDREQYF
TRBV7-9	TRBD2	TRBJ2-5	many	TGTGCCAGCAGCGGACTAGCGGGGTTTTACTTC	CASSGLAGFYF